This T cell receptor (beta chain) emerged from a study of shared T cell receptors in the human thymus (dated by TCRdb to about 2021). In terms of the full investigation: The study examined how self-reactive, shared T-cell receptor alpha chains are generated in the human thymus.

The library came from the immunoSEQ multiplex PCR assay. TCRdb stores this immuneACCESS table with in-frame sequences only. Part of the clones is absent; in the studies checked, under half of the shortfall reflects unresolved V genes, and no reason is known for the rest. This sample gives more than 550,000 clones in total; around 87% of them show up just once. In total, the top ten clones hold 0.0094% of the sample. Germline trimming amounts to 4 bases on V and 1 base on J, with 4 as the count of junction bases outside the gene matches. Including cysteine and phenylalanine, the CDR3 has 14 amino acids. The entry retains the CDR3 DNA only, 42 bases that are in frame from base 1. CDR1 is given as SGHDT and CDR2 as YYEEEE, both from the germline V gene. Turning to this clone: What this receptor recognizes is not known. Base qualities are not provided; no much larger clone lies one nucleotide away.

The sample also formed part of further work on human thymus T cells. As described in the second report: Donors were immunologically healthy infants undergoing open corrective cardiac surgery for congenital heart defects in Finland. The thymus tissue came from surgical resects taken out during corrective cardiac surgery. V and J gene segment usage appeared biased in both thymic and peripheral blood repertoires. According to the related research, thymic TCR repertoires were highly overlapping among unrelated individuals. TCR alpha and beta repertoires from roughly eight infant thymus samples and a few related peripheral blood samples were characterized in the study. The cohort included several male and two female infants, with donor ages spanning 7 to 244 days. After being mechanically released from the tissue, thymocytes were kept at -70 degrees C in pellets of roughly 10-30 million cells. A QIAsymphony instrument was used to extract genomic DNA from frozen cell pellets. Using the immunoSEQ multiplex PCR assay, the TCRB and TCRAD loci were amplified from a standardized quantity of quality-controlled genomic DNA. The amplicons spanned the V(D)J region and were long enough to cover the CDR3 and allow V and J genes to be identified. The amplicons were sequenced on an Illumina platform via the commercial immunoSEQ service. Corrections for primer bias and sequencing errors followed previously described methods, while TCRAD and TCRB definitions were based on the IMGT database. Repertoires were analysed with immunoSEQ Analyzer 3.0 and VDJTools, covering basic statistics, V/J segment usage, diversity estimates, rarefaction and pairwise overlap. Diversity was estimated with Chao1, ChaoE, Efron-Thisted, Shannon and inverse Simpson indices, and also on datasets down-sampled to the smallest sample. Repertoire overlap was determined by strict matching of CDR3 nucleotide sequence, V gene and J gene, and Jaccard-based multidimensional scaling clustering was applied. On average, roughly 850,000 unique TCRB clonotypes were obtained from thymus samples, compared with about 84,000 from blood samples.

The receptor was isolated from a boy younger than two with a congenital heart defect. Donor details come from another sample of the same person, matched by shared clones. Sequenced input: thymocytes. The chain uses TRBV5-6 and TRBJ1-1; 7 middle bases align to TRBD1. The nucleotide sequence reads TGTGCCAGCAGCGATCAGGGGGAGAACACTGAAGCTTTCTTT. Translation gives CASSDQGENTEAFF. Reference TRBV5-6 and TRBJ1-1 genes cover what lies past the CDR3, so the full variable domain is DAGVTQSPTHLIKTRGQQVTLRCSPKSGHDTVSWYQQALGQGPQFIFQYYEEEERQRGNFPDRFSGHQFPNYSSELNVNALLLGDSALYLCASSDQGENTEAFFGQGTRLTVV.